One and the same sample provided the 13 T cell receptor beta chains below, sequenced in a study of shared clonotypes between healthy human individuals. The assay was immunoSEQ multiplex PCR, and TCRdb's table has in-frame clones only and misses some. The table records roughly 1 million clones, around 74% of them present only once. Sequenced input: memory CD4+ T cells sorted from blood. The subset is: CD45RA-negative fraction. These receptors originate from a man aged 18 to 29 in good health.

This clone has just one count. The V call is TRBV29-1, the J call TRBJ2-7; no definite D call. Trimming shortened V by 6 bases and J by 1 base, and 10 bases separated the two germline ends. Germline loops: CDR1 SQVTM, CDR2 ANQGSEA. The CDR3 length is 12 residues. The CDR3 nucleotides read TGCAGCGTGACGGACGGTTCCTACGAGCAGTACTTC. It is translated as CSVTDGSYEQYF.

V gene TRBV10-3 combines with J gene TRBJ2-1, with 14 bases matching TRBD2. The germline V gene has CDR1 ENHRY and CDR2 SYGVKD. The CDR3 sequence is 13 residues long. V was pared by 8 bases and J by 7 bases, with 1 base of the junction left unmatched. The CDR3 bases are TGTGCCATCGGACTAGCGGGAGGAAATGAGCAGTTCTTC. Its translation is CAIGLAGGNEQFF.

This clone has more than one count but fewer than ten. The junction shows a germline mismatch at one end, possibly a read error. This chain joins TRBV7-7 and TRBJ1-3; D is ambiguous. The CDR3 spans 14 residues. Germline loops: CDR1 SSHAT, CDR2 FNYEAQ (reference sequence). The CDR3 nucleotides read TGTGCTAGCAGCTTGGATATGTCTGGAAACACCATATATTTT. Translating gives CASSLDMSGNTIYF.

This rearrangement joins TRBV7-5 to TRBJ2-7; the table's D gene call, TRBD1, was not cross checked with the DNA. TRBV7-5 is a recognized pseudogene. CDR3 length: 14 residues. The CDR3 loop reads CARILLGAFYEQYF. The CDR3 DNA sequence: TGTGCCAGAATCCTTTTGGGGGCCTTCTACGAGCAGTACTTC.

V is TRBV7-8 and J is TRBJ2-2; D is perhaps TRBD2 (5 bases). The V and J ends lost 5 bases and 4 bases respectively, with 17 bases between them. The CDR3 totals 16 residues. The germline gives CDR1 SGHVS, CDR2 FQNEAQ. The CDR3 DNA is TGTGCCAGCAGCCCTAGCCCACAGATGTCCACCGGGGAGCTGTTTTTT. It yields the protein CASSPSPQMSTGELFF.

The rearrangement links TRBV7-2 to TRBJ2-1; 8 nucleotides agree with TRBD2. The length of the CDR3 is 16 residues. The V gene end was trimmed by 2 bases and the J gene end by 6 bases; junction bases not matched to a gene: 9. Per the germline V gene, CDR1 is SGHTA and CDR2 is FQGNSA. The CDR3: CASSLRRGGLFNEQFF. Written as DNA, the CDR3 is TGTGCCAGCAGCTTACGCCGCGGGGGGCTATTCAATGAGCAGTTCTTC.

In regard to this clone: One junction end disagrees with the germline gene, perhaps due to a read error. The rearrangement joins TRBV5-6 to TRBJ2-2; D tentatively fits TRBD1 or TRBD2 (6 bases each). This CDR3 is built from 15 residues. CDR1 and CDR2 (germline): SGHDT, YYEEEE. Here the CDR3 reads CASTLWGALTGELFF. In DNA form, the CDR3 reads TGTGCCAGCACCTTGTGGGGGGCGCTCACCGGGGAGCTGTTTTTT.

The V and J genes are TRBV19 and TRBJ2-4; 8 nucleotides match TRBD2. Germline V gene sequence: CDR1 LNHDA, CDR2 SQIVND (reference sequence). The CDR3 totals 14 residues. V lost 3 bases to trimming and J lost 10 bases; unmatched junction nucleotides: 8. The DNA for the CDR3 is TGTGCCAGTAGTATCGGGGAGGCTAGCGGGATTCAGTACTTC. It codes for CASSIGEASGIQYF.

The chain uses TRBV15 and TRBJ2-3; D may be TRBD1 (7 bases). CDR1 is LNHNV, CDR2 YYDKDF, per germline (reference sequence). Trimming took off 1 base at V and 3 bases at J, with 14 bases between the two ends. The CDR3 totals 16 residues. The CDR3 sequence: CATSRGGQGGTDTQYF. In DNA form, the CDR3 reads TGTGCCACCAGCAGAGGAGGGCAGGGGGGAACAGATACGCAGTATTTT.

The chain carries TRBV9 and TRBJ2-3; the D gene is possibly TRBD2 (5 bases). The CDR3 runs 15 residues. Germline CDR1 and CDR2: SGDLS and YYNGEE. V gave up 1 base and J gave up 3 bases, with 12 bases separating them. The CDR3, as DNA: TGTGCCAGCAGCGTACGGACTGGATGGACAGATACGCAGTATTTT. This codes for CASSVRTGWTDTQYF.

The V gene is TRBV7-9, the J gene TRBJ1-6; 10 bases are a match to TRBD1. Unmatched junction bases numbered 4, after V lost 4 bases and J lost 7 bases. Germline CDR1 is SEHNR and CDR2 is FQNEAQ (reference sequence). CDR3 length equals 15 residues. This CDR3 reads CASSSGQGMNSPLHF. CDR3 nucleotides: TGTGCCAGCAGCTCGGGACAGGGGATGAATTCACCCCTCCACTTT.

This sequence joins TRBV19 and TRBJ2-1; D possibly corresponds to TRBD1 (6 bases). V lost 4 bases and J lost 3, with 13 bases in between. The CDR3 totals 15 residues. The V gene's germline CDR1 is LNHDA and CDR2 SQIVND (reference sequence). CDR3 region: CASSNTGQLYNEQFF. The CDR3 DNA is TGTGCCAGTAGTAATACGGGACAACTCTACAATGAGCAGTTCTTC. Full variable domain (rest looked up from reference TRBV19 and TRBJ2-1): DGGITQSPKYLFRKEGQNVTLSCEQNLNHDAMYWYRQDPGQGLRLIYYSQIVNDFQKGDIAEGYSVSREKKESFPLTVTSAQKNPTAFYLCASSNTGQLYNEQFFGPGTRLTVL.

The V call is TRBV9, the J call TRBJ2-7, with a weak D call TRBD2 (5 bases). CDR3 size: 15 residues. V lost 0 bases and J 0 bases, leaving 10 bases between the germline ends. CDR1 SGDLS and CDR2 YYNGEE come from the germline V gene. CDR3 bases: TGTGCCAGCAGCGTAGATCTGGGGAGCTCCTACGAGCAGTACTTC. The encoded protein is CASSVDLGSSYEQYF.